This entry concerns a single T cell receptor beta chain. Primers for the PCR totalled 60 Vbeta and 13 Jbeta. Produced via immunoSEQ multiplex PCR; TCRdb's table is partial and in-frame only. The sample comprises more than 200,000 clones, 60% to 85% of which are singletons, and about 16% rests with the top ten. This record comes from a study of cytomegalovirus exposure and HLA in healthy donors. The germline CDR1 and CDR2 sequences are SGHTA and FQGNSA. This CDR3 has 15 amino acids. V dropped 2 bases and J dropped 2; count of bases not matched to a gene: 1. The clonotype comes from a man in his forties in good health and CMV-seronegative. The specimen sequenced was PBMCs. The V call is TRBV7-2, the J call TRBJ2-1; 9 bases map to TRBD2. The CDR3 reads CASSLQRGAYNEQFF. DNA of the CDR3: TGTGCCAGCAGCTTACAGCGGGGGGCCTACAATGAGCAGTTCTTC.